The 20 T cell receptor beta chains given below trace back to one sample, sequenced in a study of CD8+ T cells in alopecia areata. Extracted RNA was reverse transcribed, and the resulting cDNA served as sequencing template. Produced via immunoSEQ multiplex PCR; TCRdb's table is partial and in-frame only. The sample yields 140,000 to 150,000 clones, more than 45% seen once. The material sequenced was CD4+ T cells sorted from blood. These receptors originate from a human donor with alopecia areata.

The J gene is TRBJ2-7, the V gene TRBV18; 9 bases map to TRBD2. CDR1 KGHSH and CDR2 LQKENI come from the germline V gene. This CDR3 is 13 amino acids long. J was trimmed by 3 bases and V by 6 bases; bases with no gene match: 3. The CDR3 spells CASSLAGSYEQYF. The CDR3 DNA is TGTGCCAGCTCTCTAGCGGGGAGCTACGAGCAGTACTTC.

The sample holds a few counts of this clone. In nucleotides, the CDR3 is TGTGCCAGCAGCACCCGGACGGACAACTATGGCTACACCTTC. Translated, it gives CASSTRTDNYGYTF. This rearrangement joins TRBV7-9 to TRBJ1-2; D uncertain. In germline, CDR1 is SEHNR, CDR2 FQNEAQ (reference sequence). The CDR3 contains 14 residues. The germline V and J ends were trimmed by 5 bases and 2 bases, with 12 bases remaining between them.

The chain combines TRBV6-5 with TRBJ2-7, with 7 bases identical to TRBD1. The length of the CDR3 is 15 residues. Trimming cost V 3 bases and J 4 bases; bases outside gene matches: 9. Germline V gene data show CDR1 as MNHEY and CDR2 as SVGAGI. CDR3 nucleotide sequence: TGTGCCAGCAGTTATGGGTGGACAGGCACTTACGAGCAGTACTTC. This encodes CASSYGWTGTYEQYF.

This clone was counted ten times or more. The chain has TRBV5-1 and TRBJ2-5; D possibly corresponds to TRBD2 (6 bases). This CDR3 is 13 amino acids long. Trimming took 2 bases from V and 4 from J, leaving 9 bases between them. CDR1 and CDR2 (germline): SGHRS, YFSETQ. The CDR3 bases are TGCGCCAGCAGCTTCCGGGGGAGAGAGACCCAGTACTTC. This sequence encodes CASSFRGRETQYF.

V is TRBV6-1 and J is TRBJ2-2; D call uncertain. CDR1 and CDR2 (germline): MNHNS, SASEGT. The CDR3 runs 14 residues. The ends were cut back, 7 bases at V and 7 bases at J, with 16 bases in the middle. The CDR3 reads CASTPVTAGGELFF. For the CDR3, the DNA is TGTGCCAGCACTCCCGTCACTGCCGGCGGGGAGCTGTTTTTT.

As DNA, the CDR3 is TGTGCCAGCAGCCGGCCGGGGACTAGCGGGATCAATGAGCAGTTCTTC. As protein: CASSRPGTSGINEQFF. The rearrangement uses TRBV5-5 and TRBJ2-1; TRBD2 aligns across 13 bases. This CDR3 has 16 amino acids. The V segment lost 4 bases and the J segment 6 bases; nucleotides outside the gene matches: 7. Germline V gene lookup returns CDR1 SGHKS and CDR2 YYEKEE (reference sequence). The variable domain in full, completed from reference TRBV5-5 and TRBJ2-1, reads DAGVTQSPTHLIKTRGQQVTLRCSPISGHKSVSWYQQVLGQGPQFIFQYYEKEERGRGNFPDRFSARQFPNYSSELNVNALLLGDSALYLCASSRPGTSGINEQFFGPGTRLTVL.

This clone has a handful of counts. J is TRBJ1-2 and V is TRBV4-1; maybe TRBD1 (6 bases). CDR1 and CDR2 (germline): MGHRA, YSYEKL. V lost 0 bases and J 4 bases, leaving 12 bases between the germline ends. The CDR3 sequence is 15 residues long. This chain's CDR3 is CASSQDPGAGYGYTF. The DNA of the CDR3 is TGCGCCAGCAGCCAAGATCCGGGGGCTGGCTATGGCTACACCTTC.

The rearrangement joins TRBV30 to TRBJ2-1; no clear D gene. V shed 0 bases and J shed 11 bases, with 11 bases lying between them. The germline V gene encodes CDR1 GTSNPN and CDR2 SVGIG (reference sequence). CDR3 length equals 12 residues. The CDR3 bases are TGTGCCTGGAGTGTACAAAACCTCCAGCAGTTCTTC. It yields the protein CAWSVQNLQQFF.

This chain links TRBV30 with TRBJ1-2; no definite D call. This CDR3 spans 13 amino acids. V lost 0 bases, J lost 8 bases, and 13 bases lay in between. CDR1 and CDR2 from the germline V gene are GTSNPN and SVGIG (reference sequence). This chain's CDR3 is CAWSVRGRSGYTF. Here the CDR3 DNA reads TGTGCCTGGAGTGTACGAGGCAGGTCGGGCTACACCTTC.

This clone was detected only a few times. V gene TRBV7-2 combines with J gene TRBJ2-2; D gene unclear. Trimming took 5 bases from V and 7 from J, leaving 11 bases between them. The CDR3 contains 13 residues. The germline V gene has CDR1 SGHTA and CDR2 FQGNSA. CDR3 in DNA: TGTGCCAGCAGCCACCGGTCTAGCGGGGAGCTGTTTTTT. Translating gives CASSHRSSGELFF. Full variable domain (missing parts from reference TRBV7-2 and TRBJ2-2): GAGVSQSPSNKVTEKGKDVELRCDPISGHTALYWYRQSLGQGLEFLIYFQGNSAPDKSGLPSDRFSAERTGGSVSTLTIQRTQQEDSAVYLCASSHRSSGELFFGEGSRLTVL.

The chain links TRBV18 to TRBJ2-2, with TRBD1 as a possible D gene (5 bases). The V and J ends lost 6 bases and 6 bases respectively, with 17 bases between them. This CDR3 has 15 amino acids. Germline CDR1 is KGHSH and CDR2 is LQKENI. This CDR3 is CASSPPGSTAGELFF. The CDR3 DNA reads as TGTGCCAGCTCGCCCCCAGGGTCCACCGCCGGGGAGCTGTTTTTT.

The rearrangement uses TRBV7-9 and TRBJ2-2; D not certain. Trimming stripped 7 bases from V and 5 bases from J, with 23 bases between. This CDR3 is 17 amino acids long. Germline loops: CDR1 SEHNR, CDR2 FQNEAQ (reference sequence). Written as DNA, the CDR3 is TGTGCCAGCATCCACCTTCTGAACTCAGTTGGGACCGGGGAGCTGTTTTTT. The encoded protein is CASIHLLNSVGTGELFF.

This clone was counted a few times. The J gene is TRBJ2-2, the V gene TRBV29-1; maybe TRBD1 (5 bases). The V gene lost 4 bases and the J gene lost 0 bases, with 9 bases spanning the gap. From germline, CDR1 is SQVTM and CDR2 ANQGSEA. This CDR3 is built from 14 residues. CDR3: CSVGGPSNTGELFF. CDR3 nucleotide sequence: TGCAGCGTTGGGGGCCCGTCGAACACCGGGGAGCTGTTTTTT.

CDR3 loop: CASGERRTVYNEQFF. The CDR3, as DNA: TGTGCCAGCGGAGAAAGGAGGACGGTATACAATGAGCAGTTCTTC. The chain uses TRBV7-4 and TRBJ2-1, with D perhaps TRBD2 (5 bases). Germline V CDR1 and CDR2: SGHVT, SQSDAQ. The V end was cut by 8 bases, the J end by 4 bases, with 18 bases between. This CDR3 contains 15 residues.

Ten or more counts support this clone. The rearrangement uses TRBV10-3 and TRBJ2-1, with a weak D call TRBD1 (7 bases). Trimming removed 6 bases at V and 0 bases at J, with 27 bases between. Germline lookup yields CDR1 ENHRY and CDR2 SYGVKD. This CDR3 is built from 20 residues. The CDR3 DNA reads TGTGCCATCAGGGATAAGACTAGACAGGGCCCTCCCAGCTCCTACAATGAGCAGTTCTTC. Its protein is CAIRDKTRQGPPSSYNEQFF.

This chain uses TRBV13 with TRBJ2-7; D possibly matches TRBD1 or TRBD2 (5 bases each). Germline V gene sequence: CDR1 PRHDT, CDR2 FYEKMQ (reference sequence). There are 14 residues in the CDR3. The germline V and J ends were trimmed by 5 bases and 3 bases, with 14 bases remaining between them. CDR3 coding DNA: TGTGCCAGCAGCCGGGACGAGGAGTACTACGAGCAGTACTTC. Its protein product is CASSRDEEYYEQYF. Filled out from reference TRBV13 and TRBJ2-7, the complete variable domain reads AAGVIQSPRHLIKEKRETATLKCYPIPRHDTVYWYQQGPGQDPQFLISFYEKMQSDKGSIPDRFSAQQFSDYHSELNMSSLELGDSALYFCASSRDEEYYEQYFGPGTRLTVT.

V gene TRBV29-1 combines with J gene TRBJ1-5; D is possibly TRBD1 (6 bases). Trimming took 6 bases from V and 3 from J, leaving 18 bases between them. The germline V gene has CDR1 SQVTM and CDR2 ANQGSEA. The CDR3 spans 15 residues. The CDR3 DNA is TGCAGCGTAGCGGCAGGGAGGGGGACCAATCAGCCCCAGCATTTT. Protein product: CSVAAGRGTNQPQHF.

This clone was counted between two and nine times. This chain joins TRBV4-1 and TRBJ2-4, with 15 bases lining up with TRBD2. The CDR3 covers 16 residues. From germline, CDR1 is MGHRA and CDR2 YSYEKL. Trimming removed 1 base from V and 7 bases from J; junction bases left unmatched: 2. The CDR3 here is CASSQAGTSGRNIQYF. The CDR3 DNA reads TGCGCCAGCAGCCAAGCCGGGACTAGCGGGAGGAACATTCAGTACTTC.

Of note for this clone: One end of the junction fails to match germline, which may point to a read error. The gene calls are TRBV5-1 and TRBJ2-7; TRBD1 matches 7 bases. This CDR3 is 15 amino acids long. Per the germline V gene, CDR1 is SGHRS and CDR2 is YFSETQ. The CDR3 bases are TGCGCCACCAGCAGGTTTAGGGACAGTACCTACGAGCAGTACTTC. Translated, it gives CATSRFRDSTYEQYF.

This sequence joins TRBV6-5 and TRBJ2-3; D possibly matches TRBD1 or TRBD2 (6 bases each). Germline assignment: CDR1 MNHEY and CDR2 SVGAGI. There are 15 residues in the CDR3. The V end lost 7 bases, the J end lost 1 base, and 15 bases lay between the germline ends. The chain's CDR3 is CASKGGDRRTDTQYF. CDR3 DNA: TGTGCCAGCAAGGGGGGCGACAGGCGCACAGATACGCAGTATTTT.